Following are 24 T cell receptor beta chains from one sample sequenced in a study of glioma-infiltrating T cells. Using RNA template, CDR3s of TCR alpha and beta were amplified with iRepertoire arm-PCR. Each CDR3 protein is one row after TCRdb ran MiXCR on the multiplex PCR reads. The repertoire consists of about 130,000 distinct CDR3 sequences, with about 25% occurring once and the leading ten covering under 35%. The sequencing sample was made of glioma tissue, nonneoplastic brain tissue, or PBMCs (not recorded which). The receptors derive from a human donor with low-grade glioma or glioblastoma, undergoing nonglioma brain surgery, or in good health (not recorded which).

This clonotype showed up many times. The gene calls are TRBV7-2 and TRBJ1-1; possibly TRBD1 for D (6 bases). Germline V lookup: CDR1 SGHTA, CDR2 FQGNSA. Between the trimmed V and J ends, which lost 5 bases and 1 base, there was a span of 8 bases. CDR3 size: 13 residues. The CDR3 region is CASSGQTNTEAFF. The CDR3 coding sequence is TGTGCCAGCAGCGGACAGACGAACACTGAAGCTTTCTTT.

This clonotype occurred many times. The V gene is TRBV6-1, the J gene TRBJ1-4; a weak D match, TRBD1 (6 bases). The CDR3 loop spans 16 amino acids. The germline V gene encodes CDR1 MNHNS and CDR2 SASEGT. Trimming left V 5 bases short and J 2 bases short, with 15 bases between. CDR3 protein: CASSFRRQATNEKLFF. The CDR3 DNA is TGTGCCAGCAGTTTCCGCCGACAGGCTACTAATGAAAAACTGTTTTTT.

This clonotype was seen repeatedly, ten times or more. This chain connects TRBV20-1 to TRBJ2-1; 10 nucleotides match TRBD2. Germline assignment: CDR1 DFQATT and CDR2 SNEGSKA (reference sequence). The CDR3 length is 16 residues. Unmatched junction bases numbered 11, after V lost 0 bases and J lost 9 bases. The CDR3 reads CSARDLAGVTGGEQFF. The CDR3 nucleotides read TGCAGTGCTAGAGACCTAGCGGGGGTAACGGGGGGTGAGCAGTTCTTC.

V is TRBV25-1 and J is TRBJ2-3; the match to TRBD1 covers 7 bases. The trim removed 4 bases at V and 0 bases at J, leaving 16 bases unmatched. Germline V gene sequence: CDR1 MGHDK, CDR2 SYGVNS. This CDR3 has 19 residues. The CDR3 sequence: CASSGSRDSRRPSTDTQYF. The CDR3, as DNA: TGTGCCAGCAGTGGGTCCCGGGACAGCCGTAGACCTAGCACAGATACGCAGTATTTT.

As concerns this clonotype: The CDR3 carries no conserved terminal phenylalanine or tryptophan, so it likely arises from a read error. The CDR3 loop is CASSFQLRDRYSYEQYG. The CDR3 DNA reads TGTGCCAGCAGCTTCCAGCTCCGGGACAGATACTCCTACGAGCAGTACGGC. The chain uses TRBV7-9 and TRBJ2-7; 7 bases map to TRBD1. The V and J ends lost 3 bases and 0 bases, in that order; junction bases with no gene match: 11. The CDR3 is 17 amino acids. Per germline, CDR1 SEHNR and CDR2 FQNEAQ (reference sequence).

This clonotype was recorded once. Mismatch with germline at one junction end may stem from a read error. The V call is TRBV27, the J call TRBJ1-1, with unresolved D. The CDR3 spans 17 residues. Germline CDR1 and CDR2: MNHEY and SMNVEV (reference sequence). Here the CDR3 reads CSSSGNPRPPSRTEAFF. The CDR3 DNA reads as TGTTCCAGCAGTGGGAATCCCCGGCCCCCCAGTAGGACTGAAGCTTTCTTT.

This chain joins TRBV19 and TRBJ2-1; 10 positions match TRBD2. Trimming took 5 bases from V and 4 from J; bases not matched to a gene: 14. This CDR3 has 18 residues. Per germline, CDR1 LNHDA and CDR2 SQIVND (reference sequence). The CDR3 here is CASSVRVSGLASYNEQFF. Here the CDR3 DNA reads TGTGCCAGTAGTGTAAGAGTGTCGGGACTAGCGAGTTACAATGAGCAGTTCTTC. The variable domain in full, completed from reference TRBV19 and TRBJ2-1, reads DGGITQSPKYLFRKEGQNVTLSCEQNLNHDAMYWYRQDPGQGLRLIYYSQIVNDFQKGDIAEGYSVSREKKESFPLTVTSAQKNPTAFYLCASSVRVSGLASYNEQFFGPGTRLTVL.

This chain connects TRBV4-1 to TRBJ2-5; 7 positions match TRBD2. CDR1 is MGHRA, CDR2 YSYEKL, per germline. The CDR3 consists of 13 residues. The junction had 3 bases not matched to a gene; V was cut back by 4 bases and J by 4 bases. The CDR3 is CASSLPGGETQYF. The DNA of the CDR3 is TGCGCCAGCAGCCTCCCGGGGGGAGAGACCCAGTACTTC.

This clonotype has at least ten counts. The V and J genes are TRBV20-1 and TRBJ2-1; D is ambiguous. V lost 5 bases and J 7 bases, leaving 9 bases between the germline ends. In germline, CDR1 is DFQATT, CDR2 SNEGSKA (reference sequence). CDR3 size: 11 residues. CDR3 region: CSAEGGNEQFF. DNA for the CDR3: TGCAGTGCTGAAGGTGGGAATGAGCAGTTCTTC.

This clonotype occurred many times. This chain uses TRBV6-1 with TRBJ2-5, with D possibly matching TRBD2 (6 bases). The CDR3 sequence is 14 residues long. Trimming took 3 bases from V and 2 from J, leaving 10 bases between them. Germline V lookup: CDR1 MNHNS, CDR2 SASEGT. CDR3 protein: CASSDERAQETQYF. The CDR3 DNA reads TGTGCCAGCAGTGATGAGCGGGCGCAAGAGACCCAGTACTTC.

In this sample, this clonotype turned up a few times. V and J are TRBV7-2 and TRBJ1-6, with D uncertain. CDR1 and CDR2 from the germline V gene are SGHTA and FQGNSA. This CDR3 contains 14 residues. Trimming removed 5 bases at V and 8 bases at J, with 13 bases between. CDR3 in DNA: TGTGCCAGCAGCGCCCCGAGTCGGGATTCACCCCTCCACTTT. It encodes CASSAPSRDSPLHF. Full variable domain (missing parts from reference TRBV7-2 and TRBJ1-6): GAGVSQSPSNKVTEKGKDVELRCDPISGHTALYWYRQSLGQGLEFLIYFQGNSAPDKSGLPSDRFSAERTGGSVSTLTIQRTQQEDSAVYLCASSAPSRDSPLHFGNGTRLTVT.

At least ten counts were recorded for this clonotype. The chain joins TRBV27 to TRBJ2-1, with 11 bases aligning to TRBD1. This CDR3 contains 16 residues. Germline CDR1 reads MNHEY; CDR2 reads SMNVEV (reference sequence). The V gene end was trimmed by 6 bases and the J gene end by 4 bases; junction bases not matched to a gene: 8. The chain's CDR3 is CASRRADRGPYNEQFF. DNA of the CDR3: TGTGCCAGCAGACGGGCGGACAGGGGGCCATACAATGAGCAGTTCTTC.

The genes are TRBV7-9 and TRBJ2-5, with 10 bases lining up with TRBD1. In germline, CDR1 is SEHNR, CDR2 FQNEAQ (reference sequence). This CDR3 has 19 residues. V lost 10 bases to trimming and J lost 4 bases; unmatched junction nucleotides: 24. The CDR3 DNA reads TGTGCCACCCCACCGGGACTACGACAGGGGGCGAGCCGGGGAGAGACCCAGTACTTC. Translating it yields CATPPGLRQGASRGETQYF.

The chain uses TRBV3-1 and TRBJ2-1, with D unresolved. Trimming shortened V by 2 bases and J by 5 bases, and 10 bases separated the two germline ends. The length of the CDR3 is 14 residues. Germline V CDR1 and CDR2: LGHDT, YNNKEL (reference sequence). Here the CDR3 reads CASSQSDGNNEQFF. Written as DNA, the CDR3 is TGTGCCAGCAGCCAAAGTGACGGAAACAATGAGCAGTTCTTC.

The rearrangement joins TRBV18 to TRBJ1-1, with TRBD1 as a possible D gene (5 bases). The CDR3 has 15 amino acids. CDR1 and CDR2 (germline): KGHSH, LQKENI. Trimming removed 2 bases at V and 0 bases at J, with 10 bases between. CDR3 region: CASSPSAGLNTEAFF. The CDR3 DNA reads as TGTGCCAGCTCACCATCGGCAGGGTTGAACACTGAAGCTTTCTTT.

The table lists this clonotype with many counts. This rearrangement joins TRBV18 to TRBJ2-5; 10 bases are a match to TRBD1. With 6 bases clipped from V and 5 bases from J, the junction kept 6 bases outside the gene matches. This CDR3 has 14 amino acids. CDR1 and CDR2 from the germline V gene are KGHSH and LQKENI. The CDR3 here is CASSPGTGDETQYF. The CDR3 nucleotides are TGTGCCAGCTCCCCCGGGACAGGGGACGAGACCCAGTACTTC.

This clonotype was observed many times. CDR3 DNA: TGTGCCAGCAGGACGACAGAGGGGGCTTTCTTT. As protein: CASRTTEGAFF. The chain couples TRBV6-1 to TRBJ1-1; D is perhaps TRBD1 (5 bases). The germline V and J ends were trimmed by 6 bases and 11 bases, with 13 bases remaining between them. Germline V lookup: CDR1 MNHNS, CDR2 SASEGT. The CDR3 covers 11 residues.

The chain carries TRBV27 and TRBJ2-2; 8 nucleotides match TRBD2. Germline CDR1 reads MNHEY; CDR2 reads SMNVEV (reference sequence). The CDR3 sequence is 15 residues long. V dropped 5 bases and J dropped 7; count of bases not matched to a gene: 9. The CDR3 nucleotides read TGTGCCAGCAGTCTCCCCGGGGGGGGTGGCGGGGAGCTGTTTTTT. It translates to CASSLPGGGGGELFF.

Points on this clonotype: A read error may be the cause here, since a much bigger clone is one base away. The chain joins TRBV12-3 or TRBV12-4 to TRBJ1-5; 7 bases are a match to TRBD1. V lost 6 bases to trimming and J lost 4 bases; unmatched junction nucleotides: 3. CDR3 length equals 13 residues. The CDR3 nucleotides are TGTGCCAGCAGGACAGGGAGAAATCAGCCCCAGCATTTT. It specifies CASRTGRNQPQHF.

This clonotype was seen only a few times. The rearrangement joins TRBV20-1 to TRBJ1-1, with TRBD1 identical over 8 bases. The length of the CDR3 is 16 residues. The germline CDR1 and CDR2 sequences are DFQATT and SNEGSKA (reference sequence). The V segment lost 1 base and the J segment 1 base; nucleotides outside the gene matches: 8. The CDR3 sequence: CSARVQQGGGNTEAFF. The CDR3 coding sequence is TGCAGTGCTAGAGTCCAACAGGGGGGGGGGAACACTGAAGCTTTCTTT.

Concerning this clonotype: The junction departs from germline at one end; a sequencing error may be responsible. The chain uses TRBV3-1 and TRBJ1-6; no clear D. This CDR3 region has 14 residues. From germline, CDR1 is LGHDT and CDR2 YNNKEL (reference sequence). The CDR3 loop reads CASSRAAGNSPLQF. The CDR3 nucleotides are TGTGCCAGCAGCCGGGCCGCGGGTAATTCACCCCTCCAGTTT.

This clonotype was detected only a few times. The chain joins TRBV14 to TRBJ1-4; a possible D gene is TRBD1 (5 bases). The CDR3 contains 16 residues. Germline values: CDR1 SGHDN, CDR2 FVKESK. The ends were cut back, 2 bases at V and 0 bases at J, with 10 bases in the middle. CDR3 protein: CASSQRPTATNEKLFF. The DNA for the CDR3 is TGTGCCAGCAGCCAACGTCCGACAGCAACTAATGAAAAACTGTTTTTT. The full variable domain, rest sourced from reference TRBV14 and TRBJ1-4, is EAGVTQFPSHSVIEKGQTVTLRCDPISGHDNLYWYRRVMGKEIKFLLHFVKESKQDESGMPNNRFLAERTGGTYSTLKVQPAELEDSGVYFCASSQRPTATNEKLFFGSGTQLSVL.

This clonotype appeared a few times. The V and J genes are TRBV3-1 and TRBJ2-3, with 7 bases matching TRBD1. The V segment lost 3 bases and the J segment 2 bases; nucleotides outside the gene matches: 5. Looked up from germline, CDR1 is LGHDT and CDR2 is YNNKEL (reference sequence). There are 15 residues in the CDR3. CDR3 amino acids: CASSHRDRYTDTQYF. The CDR3 bases are TGTGCCAGCAGCCACCGGGACAGATACACAGATACGCAGTATTTT.

V is TRBV12-3 or TRBV12-4 and J is TRBJ1-1; D remains unclear. The CDR3 covers 13 residues. V dropped 4 bases and J dropped 3 bases, with 9 bases sitting between them. The CDR3 DNA follows: TGTGCCAGCAGTTCTGGACCGGACACTGAAGCTTTCTTT. Translation gives CASSSGPDTEAFF.